The clone carrying this TCR beta chain was detected only a few times. This entry comes from a study of blood T cells in healthy people across ages. The CDR3 covers 13 residues. Trimming removed 1 base from V and 4 bases from J, with 7 bases in between. The V gene's germline CDR1 is MNHEY and CDR2 SVGAGI. The authors ran a second PCR of about 6 to 12 cycles using a sample-barcoded 5' primer and a J-beta primer mix. TCRdb reanalysed the 5' RACE reads using MiXCR and keeps one entry per CDR3 protein. The sample has about 1.7 million distinct CDR3 sequences, 28% seen once. This sequence originates from a woman aged 25 to 39 in good health. Specimen: blood. The chain carries TRBV6-5 and TRBJ2-5; D not resolved. This chain's CDR3 is CASSYWKGETQYF. The DNA of the CDR3 is TGTGCCAGCAGTTACTGGAAAGGAGAGACCCAGTACTTC.